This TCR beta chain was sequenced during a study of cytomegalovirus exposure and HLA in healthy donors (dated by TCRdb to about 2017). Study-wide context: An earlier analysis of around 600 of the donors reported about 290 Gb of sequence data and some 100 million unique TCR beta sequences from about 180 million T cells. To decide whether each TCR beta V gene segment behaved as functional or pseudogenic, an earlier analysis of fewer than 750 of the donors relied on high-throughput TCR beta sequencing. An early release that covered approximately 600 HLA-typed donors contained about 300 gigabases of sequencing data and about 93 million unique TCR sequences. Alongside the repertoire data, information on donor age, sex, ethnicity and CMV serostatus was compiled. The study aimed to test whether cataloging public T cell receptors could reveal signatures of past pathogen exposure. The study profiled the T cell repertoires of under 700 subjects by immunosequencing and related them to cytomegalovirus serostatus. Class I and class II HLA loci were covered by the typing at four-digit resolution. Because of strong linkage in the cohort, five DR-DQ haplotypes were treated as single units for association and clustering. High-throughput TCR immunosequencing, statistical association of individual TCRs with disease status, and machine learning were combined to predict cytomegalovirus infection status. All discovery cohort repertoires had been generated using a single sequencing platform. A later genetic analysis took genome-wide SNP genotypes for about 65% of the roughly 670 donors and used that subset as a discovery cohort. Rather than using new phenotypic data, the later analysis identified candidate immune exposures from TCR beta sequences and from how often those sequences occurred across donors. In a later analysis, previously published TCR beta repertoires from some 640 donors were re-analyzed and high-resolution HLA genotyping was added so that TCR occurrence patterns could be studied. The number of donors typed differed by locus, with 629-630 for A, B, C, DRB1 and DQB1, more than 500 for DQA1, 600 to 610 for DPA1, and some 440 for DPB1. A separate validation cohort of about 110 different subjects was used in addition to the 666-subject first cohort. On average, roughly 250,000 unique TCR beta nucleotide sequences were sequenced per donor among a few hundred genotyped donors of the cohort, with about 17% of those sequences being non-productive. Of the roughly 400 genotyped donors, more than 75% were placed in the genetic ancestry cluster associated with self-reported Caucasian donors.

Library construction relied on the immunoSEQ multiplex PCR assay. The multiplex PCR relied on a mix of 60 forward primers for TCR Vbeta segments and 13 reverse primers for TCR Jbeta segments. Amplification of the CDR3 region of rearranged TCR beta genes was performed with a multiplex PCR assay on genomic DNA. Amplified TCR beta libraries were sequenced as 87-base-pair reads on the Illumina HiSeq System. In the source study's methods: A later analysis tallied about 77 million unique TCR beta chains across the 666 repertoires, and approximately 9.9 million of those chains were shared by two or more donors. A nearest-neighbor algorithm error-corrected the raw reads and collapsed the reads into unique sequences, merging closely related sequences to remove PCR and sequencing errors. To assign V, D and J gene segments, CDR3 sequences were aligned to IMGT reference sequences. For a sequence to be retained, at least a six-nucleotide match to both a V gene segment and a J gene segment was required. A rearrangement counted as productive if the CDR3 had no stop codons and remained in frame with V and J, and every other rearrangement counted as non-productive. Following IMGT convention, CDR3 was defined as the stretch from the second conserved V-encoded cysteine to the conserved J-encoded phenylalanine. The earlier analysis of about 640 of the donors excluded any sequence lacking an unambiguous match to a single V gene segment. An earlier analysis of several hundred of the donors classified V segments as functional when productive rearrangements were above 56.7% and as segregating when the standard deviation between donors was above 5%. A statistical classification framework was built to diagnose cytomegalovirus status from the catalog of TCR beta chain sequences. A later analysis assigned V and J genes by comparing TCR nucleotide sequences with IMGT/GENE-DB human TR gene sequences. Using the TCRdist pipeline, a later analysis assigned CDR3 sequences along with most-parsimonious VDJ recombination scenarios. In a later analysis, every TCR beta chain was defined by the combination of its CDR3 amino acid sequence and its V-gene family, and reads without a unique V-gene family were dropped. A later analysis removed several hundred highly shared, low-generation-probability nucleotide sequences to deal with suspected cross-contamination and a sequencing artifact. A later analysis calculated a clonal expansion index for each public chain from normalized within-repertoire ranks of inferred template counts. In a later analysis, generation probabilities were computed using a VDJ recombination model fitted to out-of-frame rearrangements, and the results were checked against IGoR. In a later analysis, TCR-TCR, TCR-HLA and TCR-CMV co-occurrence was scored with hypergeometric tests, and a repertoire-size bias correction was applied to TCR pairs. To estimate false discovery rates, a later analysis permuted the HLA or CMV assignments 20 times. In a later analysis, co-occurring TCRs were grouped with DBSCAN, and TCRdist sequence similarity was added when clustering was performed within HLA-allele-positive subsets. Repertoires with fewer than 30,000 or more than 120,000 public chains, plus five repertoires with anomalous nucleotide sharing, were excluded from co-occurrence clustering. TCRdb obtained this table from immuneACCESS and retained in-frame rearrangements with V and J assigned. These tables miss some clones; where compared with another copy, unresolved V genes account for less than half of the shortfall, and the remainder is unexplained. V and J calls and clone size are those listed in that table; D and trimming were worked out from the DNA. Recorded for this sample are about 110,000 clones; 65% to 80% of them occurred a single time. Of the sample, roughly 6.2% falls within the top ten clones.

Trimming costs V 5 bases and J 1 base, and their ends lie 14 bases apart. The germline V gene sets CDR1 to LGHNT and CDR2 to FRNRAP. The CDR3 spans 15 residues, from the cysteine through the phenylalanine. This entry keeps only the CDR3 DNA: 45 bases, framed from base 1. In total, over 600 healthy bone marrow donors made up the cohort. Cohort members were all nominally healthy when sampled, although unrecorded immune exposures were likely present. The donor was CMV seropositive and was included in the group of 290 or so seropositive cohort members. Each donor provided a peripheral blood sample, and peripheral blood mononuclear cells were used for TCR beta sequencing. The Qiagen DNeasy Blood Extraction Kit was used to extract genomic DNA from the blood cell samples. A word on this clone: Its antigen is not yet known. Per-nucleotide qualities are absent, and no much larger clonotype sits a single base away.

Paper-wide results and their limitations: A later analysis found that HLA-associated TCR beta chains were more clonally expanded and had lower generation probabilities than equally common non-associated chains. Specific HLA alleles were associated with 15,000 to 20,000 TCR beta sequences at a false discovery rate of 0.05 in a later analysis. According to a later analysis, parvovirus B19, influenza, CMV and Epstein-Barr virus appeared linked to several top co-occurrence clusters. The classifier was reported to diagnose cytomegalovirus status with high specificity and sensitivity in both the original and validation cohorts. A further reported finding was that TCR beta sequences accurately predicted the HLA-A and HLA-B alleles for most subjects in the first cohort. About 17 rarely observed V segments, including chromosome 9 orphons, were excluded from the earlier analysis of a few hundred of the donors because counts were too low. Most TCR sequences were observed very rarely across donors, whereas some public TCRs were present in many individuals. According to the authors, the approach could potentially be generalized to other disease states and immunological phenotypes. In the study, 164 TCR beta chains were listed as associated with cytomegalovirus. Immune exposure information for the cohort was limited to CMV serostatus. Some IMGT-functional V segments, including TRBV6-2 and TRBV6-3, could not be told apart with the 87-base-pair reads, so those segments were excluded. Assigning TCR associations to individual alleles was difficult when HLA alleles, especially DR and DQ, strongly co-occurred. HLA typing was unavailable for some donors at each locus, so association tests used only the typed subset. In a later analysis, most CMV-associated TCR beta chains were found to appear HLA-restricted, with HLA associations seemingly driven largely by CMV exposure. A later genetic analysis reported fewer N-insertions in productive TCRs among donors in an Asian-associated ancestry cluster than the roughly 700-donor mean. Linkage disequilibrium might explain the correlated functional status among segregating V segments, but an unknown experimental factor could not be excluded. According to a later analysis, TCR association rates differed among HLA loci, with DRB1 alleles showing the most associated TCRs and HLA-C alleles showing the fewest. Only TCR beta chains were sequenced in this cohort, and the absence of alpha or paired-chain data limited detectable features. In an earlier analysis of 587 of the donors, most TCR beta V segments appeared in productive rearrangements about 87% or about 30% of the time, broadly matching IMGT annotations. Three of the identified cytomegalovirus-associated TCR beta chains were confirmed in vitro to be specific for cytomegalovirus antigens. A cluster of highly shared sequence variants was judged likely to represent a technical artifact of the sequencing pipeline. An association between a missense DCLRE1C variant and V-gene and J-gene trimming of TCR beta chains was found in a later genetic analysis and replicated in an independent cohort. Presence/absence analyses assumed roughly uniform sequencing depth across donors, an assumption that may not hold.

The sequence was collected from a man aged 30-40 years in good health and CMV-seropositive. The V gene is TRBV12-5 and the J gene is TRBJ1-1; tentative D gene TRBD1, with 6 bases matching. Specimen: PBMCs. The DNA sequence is TGTGCTAGTGGTGTCAGGGGCGCGTCGAACACTGAAGCTTTCTTT. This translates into CASGVRGASNTEAFF. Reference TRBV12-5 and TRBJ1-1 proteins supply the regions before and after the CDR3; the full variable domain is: DARVTQTPRHKVTEMGQEVTMRCQPILGHNTVFWYRQTMMQGLELLAYFRNRAPLDDSGMPKDRFSAEMPDATLATLKIQPSEPRDSAVYFCASGVRGASNTEAFFGQGTRLTVV.